This T cell receptor (beta chain) derives from a study of cytomegalovirus exposure and HLA in healthy donors. Overall study results and limits: Earlier analysis found most TCR beta V segments productive about 90% or about 30% of the time.

Concerning this clone: Its antigen is undetermined.

Use of 60 Vbeta and 13 Jbeta primers characterized the PCR. Measured with immunoSEQ multiplex PCR; TCRdb has only the in-frame clones, and not every one. The sample has approximately 110,000 clones. Germline V gives CDR1 MNHNS, CDR2 SASEGT. The ends were cut back, 2 bases at V and 2 bases at J, with 12 bases in the middle. This CDR3 contains 15 residues. The receptor was isolated from a man aged 18 to 30 in good health and CMV-seronegative. The V call is TRBV6-1, the J call TRBJ2-5, with D possibly TRBD2 on 5 matching bases. Sequencing used PBMCs. The CDR3 is CASSELRTGQETQYF. The CDR3 DNA sequence: TGTGCCAGCAGTGAACTTCGGACGGGGCAAGAGACCCAGTACTTC.